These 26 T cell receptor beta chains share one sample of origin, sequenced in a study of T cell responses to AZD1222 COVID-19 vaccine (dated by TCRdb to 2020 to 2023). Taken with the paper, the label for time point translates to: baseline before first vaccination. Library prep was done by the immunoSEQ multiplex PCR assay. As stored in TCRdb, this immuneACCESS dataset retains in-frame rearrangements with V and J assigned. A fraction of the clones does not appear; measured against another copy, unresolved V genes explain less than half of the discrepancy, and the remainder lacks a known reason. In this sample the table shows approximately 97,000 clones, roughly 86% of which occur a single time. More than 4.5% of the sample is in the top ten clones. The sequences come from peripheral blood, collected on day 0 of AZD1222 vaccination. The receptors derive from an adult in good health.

CDR3 region: CASSLAPRRGYTF. CDR3 bases: TGTGCCAGCAGCTTAGCTCCCCGAAGGGGCTACACCTTC. The rearrangement links TRBV11-2 to TRBJ1-2, with D unclear. V gave up 1 base and J gave up 8 bases, with 11 bases separating them. CDR1 is SGHAT and CDR2 is FQNNGV in the germline V gene. CDR3 length equals 13 residues.

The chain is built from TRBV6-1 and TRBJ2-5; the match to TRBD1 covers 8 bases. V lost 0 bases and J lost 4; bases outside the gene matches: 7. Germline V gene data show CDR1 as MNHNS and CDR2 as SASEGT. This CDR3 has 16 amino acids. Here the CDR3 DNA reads TGTGCCAGCAGTGAAGCAGGAGGGACAGGAGGAGAGACCCAGTACTTC. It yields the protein CASSEAGGTGGETQYF.

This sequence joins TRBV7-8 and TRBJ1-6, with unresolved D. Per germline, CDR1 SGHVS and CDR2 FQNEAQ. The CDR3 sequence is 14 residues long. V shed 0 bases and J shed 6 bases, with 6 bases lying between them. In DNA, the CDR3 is TGTGCCAGCAGCTTAGCGATGGGTAATTCACCCCTCCACTTT. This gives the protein CASSLAMGNSPLHF. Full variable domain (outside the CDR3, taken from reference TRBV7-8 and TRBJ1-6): GAGVSQSPRYKVAKRGQDVALRCDPISGHVSLFWYQQALGQGPEFLTYFQNEAQLDKSGLPSDRFFAERPEGSVSTLKIQRTQQEDSAVYLCASSLAMGNSPLHFGNGTRLTVT.

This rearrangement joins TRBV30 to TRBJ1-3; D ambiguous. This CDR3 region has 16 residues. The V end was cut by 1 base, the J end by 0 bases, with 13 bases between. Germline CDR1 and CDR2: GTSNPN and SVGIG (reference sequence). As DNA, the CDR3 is TGTGCCTGGAGTGCCGGAGGCACAAACTCTGGAAACACCATATATTTT. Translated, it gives CAWSAGGTNSGNTIYF.

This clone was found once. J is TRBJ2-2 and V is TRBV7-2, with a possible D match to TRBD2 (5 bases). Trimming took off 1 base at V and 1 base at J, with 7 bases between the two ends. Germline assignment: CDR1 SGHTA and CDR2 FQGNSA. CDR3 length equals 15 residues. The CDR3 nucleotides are TGTGCCAGCAGCTTAGGGGAGAAGAACACCGGGGAGCTGTTTTTT. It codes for CASSLGEKNTGELFF.

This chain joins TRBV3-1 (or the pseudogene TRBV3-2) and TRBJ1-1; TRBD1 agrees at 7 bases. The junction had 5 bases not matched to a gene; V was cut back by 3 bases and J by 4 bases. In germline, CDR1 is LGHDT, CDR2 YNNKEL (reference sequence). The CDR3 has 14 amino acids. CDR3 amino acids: CASSQQDRVTEAFF. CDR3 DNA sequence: TGTGCCAGCAGCCAGCAAGACAGGGTCACTGAAGCTTTCTTT.

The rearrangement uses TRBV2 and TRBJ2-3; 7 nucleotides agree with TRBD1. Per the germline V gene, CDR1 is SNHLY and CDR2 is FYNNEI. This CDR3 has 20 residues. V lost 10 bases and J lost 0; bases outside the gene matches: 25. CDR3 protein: CANAKPTGAPGAASTDTQYF. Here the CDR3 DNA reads TGTGCCAACGCTAAACCAACAGGGGCTCCAGGGGCGGCTAGCACAGATACGCAGTATTTT. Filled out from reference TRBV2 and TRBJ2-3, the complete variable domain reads EPEVTQTPSHQVTQMGQEVILRCVPISNHLYFYWYRQILGQKVEFLVSFYNNEISEKSEIFDDQFSVERPDGSNFTLKIRSTKLEDSAMYFCANAKPTGAPGAASTDTQYFGPGTRLTVL.

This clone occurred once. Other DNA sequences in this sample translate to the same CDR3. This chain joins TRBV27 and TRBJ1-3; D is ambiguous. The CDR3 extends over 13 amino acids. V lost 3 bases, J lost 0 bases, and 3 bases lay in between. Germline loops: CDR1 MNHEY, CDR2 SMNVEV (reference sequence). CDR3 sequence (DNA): TGTGCCAGCAGTTTGAGCTCTGGAAACACCATATATTTT. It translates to CASSLSSGNTIYF.

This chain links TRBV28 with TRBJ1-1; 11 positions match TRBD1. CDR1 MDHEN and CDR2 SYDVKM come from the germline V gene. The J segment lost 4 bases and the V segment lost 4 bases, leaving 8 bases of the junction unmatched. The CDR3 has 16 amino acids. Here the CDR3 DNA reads TGTGCCAGCAGTTCTCGGACAGGGGGCCCAAGCACTGAAGCTTTCTTT. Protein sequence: CASSSRTGGPSTEAFF. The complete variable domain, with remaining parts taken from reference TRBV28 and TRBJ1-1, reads DVKVTQSSRYLVKRTGEKVFLECVQDMDHENMFWYRQDPGLGLRLIYFSYDVKMKEKGDIPEGYSVSREKKERFSLILESASTNQTSMYLCASSSRTGGPSTEAFFGQGTRLTVV.

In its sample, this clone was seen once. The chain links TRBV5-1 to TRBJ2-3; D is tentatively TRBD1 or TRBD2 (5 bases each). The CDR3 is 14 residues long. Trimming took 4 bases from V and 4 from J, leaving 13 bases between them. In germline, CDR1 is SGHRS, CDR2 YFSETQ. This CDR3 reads CASSIGTAPDTQYF. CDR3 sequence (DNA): TGCGCCAGCAGCATAGGGACGGCCCCAGATACGCAGTATTTT. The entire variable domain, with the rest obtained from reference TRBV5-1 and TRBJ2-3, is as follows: KAGVTQTPRYLIKTRGQQVTLSCSPISGHRSVSWYQQTPGQGLQFLFEYFSETQRNKGNFPGRFSGRQFSNSRSEMNVSTLELGDSALYLCASSIGTAPDTQYFGPGTRLTVL.

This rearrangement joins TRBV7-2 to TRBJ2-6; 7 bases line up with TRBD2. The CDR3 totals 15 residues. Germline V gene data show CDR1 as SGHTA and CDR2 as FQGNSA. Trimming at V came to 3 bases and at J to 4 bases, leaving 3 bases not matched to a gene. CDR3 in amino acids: CASSLGGAGANVLTF. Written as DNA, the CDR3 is TGTGCCAGCAGCTTGGGAGGGGCCGGGGCCAACGTCCTGACTTTC. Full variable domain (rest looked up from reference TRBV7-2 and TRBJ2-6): GAGVSQSPSNKVTEKGKDVELRCDPISGHTALYWYRQSLGQGLEFLIYFQGNSAPDKSGLPSDRFSAERTGGSVSTLTIQRTQQEDSAVYLCASSLGGAGANVLTFGAGSRLTVL.

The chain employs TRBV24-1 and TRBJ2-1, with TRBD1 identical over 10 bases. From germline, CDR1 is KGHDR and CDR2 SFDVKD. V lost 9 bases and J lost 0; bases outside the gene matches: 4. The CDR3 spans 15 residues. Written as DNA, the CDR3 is TGTGCCACCTCAGGACAGGGGGACTCCTACAATGAGCAGTTCTTC. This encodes CATSGQGDSYNEQFF.

For the CDR3, the DNA is TGTGCCAGCAGCTCGGGGCTCGAAGGGACAGGGGGTGGCTACACCTTC. The encoded protein is CASSSGLEGTGGGYTF. The V gene is TRBV6-6, the J gene TRBJ1-2; TRBD1 matches 11 bases. The length of the CDR3 is 16 residues. Germline lookup yields CDR1 MNHNY and CDR2 SVGAGI (reference sequence). The V gene end was trimmed by 6 bases and the J gene end by 7 bases; junction bases not matched to a gene: 13.

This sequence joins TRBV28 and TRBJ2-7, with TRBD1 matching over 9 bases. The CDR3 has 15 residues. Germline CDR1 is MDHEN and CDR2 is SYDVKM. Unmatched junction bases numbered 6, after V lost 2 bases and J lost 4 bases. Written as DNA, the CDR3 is TGTGCCAGCAGTTTAGCGGGACAGGGAGGGTACGAGCAGTACTTC. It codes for CASSLAGQGGYEQYF.

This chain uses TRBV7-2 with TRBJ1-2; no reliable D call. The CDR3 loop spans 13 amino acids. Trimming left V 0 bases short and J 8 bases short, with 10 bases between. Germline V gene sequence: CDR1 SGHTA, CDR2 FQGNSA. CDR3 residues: CASSLAGTLGYTF. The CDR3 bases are TGTGCCAGCAGCTTAGCGGGCACGTTGGGCTACACCTTC.

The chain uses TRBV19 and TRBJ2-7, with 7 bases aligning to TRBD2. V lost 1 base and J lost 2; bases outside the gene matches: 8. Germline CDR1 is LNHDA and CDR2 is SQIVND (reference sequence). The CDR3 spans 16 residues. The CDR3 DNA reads TGTGCCAGTAGTATAGCCCCGGGACTACCCACCTACGAGCAGTACTTC. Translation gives CASSIAPGLPTYEQYF.

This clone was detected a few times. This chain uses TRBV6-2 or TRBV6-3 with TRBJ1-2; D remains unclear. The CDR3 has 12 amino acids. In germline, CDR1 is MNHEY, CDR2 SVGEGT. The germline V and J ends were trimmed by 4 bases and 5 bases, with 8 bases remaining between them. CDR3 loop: CASSSFPYGYTF. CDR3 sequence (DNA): TGTGCCAGCAGTTCCTTTCCTTATGGCTACACCTTC.

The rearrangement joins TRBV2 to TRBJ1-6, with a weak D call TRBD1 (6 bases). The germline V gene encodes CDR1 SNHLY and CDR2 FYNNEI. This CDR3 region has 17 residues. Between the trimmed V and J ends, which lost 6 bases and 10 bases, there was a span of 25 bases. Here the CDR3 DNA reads TGTGCCAGCAGAAGTTGGGGGCGAGCCCCAGATTGGTCACCCCTCCACTTT. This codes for CASRSWGRAPDWSPLHF.

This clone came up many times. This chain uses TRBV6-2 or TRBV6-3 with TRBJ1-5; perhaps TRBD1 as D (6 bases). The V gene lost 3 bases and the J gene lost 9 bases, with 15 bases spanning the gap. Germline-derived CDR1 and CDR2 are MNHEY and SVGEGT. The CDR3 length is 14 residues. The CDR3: CASSYEGDRGPQHF. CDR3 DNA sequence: TGTGCCAGCAGTTATGAGGGGGACCGAGGGCCCCAGCATTTT.

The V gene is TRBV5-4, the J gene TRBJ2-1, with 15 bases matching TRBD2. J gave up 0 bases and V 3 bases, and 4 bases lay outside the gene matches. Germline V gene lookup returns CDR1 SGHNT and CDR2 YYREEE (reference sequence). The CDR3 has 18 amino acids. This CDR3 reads CASSWGTSGRSSYNEQFF. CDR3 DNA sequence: TGTGCCAGCAGCTGGGGGACTAGCGGGAGGAGCTCCTACAATGAGCAGTTCTTC. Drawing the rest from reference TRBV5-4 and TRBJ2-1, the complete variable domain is ETGVTQSPTHLIKTRGQQVTLRCSSQSGHNTVSWYQQALGQGPQFIFQYYREEENGRGNFPPRFSGLQFPNYSSELNVNALELDDSALYLCASSWGTSGRSSYNEQFFGPGTRLTVL.

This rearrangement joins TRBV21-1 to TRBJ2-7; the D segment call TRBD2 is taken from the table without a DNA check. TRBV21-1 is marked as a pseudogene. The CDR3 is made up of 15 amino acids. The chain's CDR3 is CASSKVACPTYEQYF. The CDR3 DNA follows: TGTGCCAGCAGCAAAGTTGCATGCCCTACCTACGAGCAGTACTTC.

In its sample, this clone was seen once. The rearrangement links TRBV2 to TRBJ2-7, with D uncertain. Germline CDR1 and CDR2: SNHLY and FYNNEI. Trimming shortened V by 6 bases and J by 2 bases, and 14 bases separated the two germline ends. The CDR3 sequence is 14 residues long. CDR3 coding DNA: TGTGCCAGCAGGTTGACGGAAGGACCCTACGAGCAGTACTTC. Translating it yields CASRLTEGPYEQYF.

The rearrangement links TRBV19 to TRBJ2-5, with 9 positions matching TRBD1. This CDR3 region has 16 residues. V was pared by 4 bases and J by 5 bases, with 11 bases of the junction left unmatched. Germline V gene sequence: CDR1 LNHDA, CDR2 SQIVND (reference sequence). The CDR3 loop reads CASSRYTGGVLETQYF. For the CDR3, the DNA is TGTGCCAGTAGTAGATATACAGGGGGCGTTCTTGAGACCCAGTACTTC.

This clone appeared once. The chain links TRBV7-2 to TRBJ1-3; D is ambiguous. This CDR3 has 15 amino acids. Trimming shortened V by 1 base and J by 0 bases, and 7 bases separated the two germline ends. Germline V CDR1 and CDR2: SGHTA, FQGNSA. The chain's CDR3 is CASSLDSGSGNTIYF. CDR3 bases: TGTGCCAGCAGCTTAGACAGCGGCTCTGGAAACACCATATATTTT.

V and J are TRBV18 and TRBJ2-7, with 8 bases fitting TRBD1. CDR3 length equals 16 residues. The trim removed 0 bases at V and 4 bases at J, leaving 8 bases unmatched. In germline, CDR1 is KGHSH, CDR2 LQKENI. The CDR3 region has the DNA TGTGCCAGCTCACCACCCAGGACAGGGCGGTTTTACGAGCAGTACTTC. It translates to CASSPPRTGRFYEQYF.

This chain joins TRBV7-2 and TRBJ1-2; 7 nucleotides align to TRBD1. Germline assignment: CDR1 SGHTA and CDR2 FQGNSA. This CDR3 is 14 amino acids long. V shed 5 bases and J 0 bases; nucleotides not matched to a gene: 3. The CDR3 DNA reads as TGTGCCAGCAGCGCCAGGGGGTCTAACTATGGCTACACCTTC. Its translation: CASSARGSNYGYTF.